The T cell receptor beta chain under discussion was sequenced for a study of shared clonotypes between healthy human individuals. Using immunoSEQ multiplex PCR, the repertoire was profiled, and TCRdb retains in-frame clones only, with some absent. The table records 1.5 million to 2.5 million clones, approximately 94% of them present only once. This clone was counted once. The antigen is not known. Other DNA sequences within the sample encode an identical CDR3. Terminally differentiated effector memory CD45RA+ cells were left out of the naive CD8 fraction, which was CD45RO-negative and positively selected for CCR7. The study's findings and limits: Rarefaction analysis demonstrated incomplete sorted-subset sequencing notwithstanding large depth.

The specimen sequenced was naive CD8+ T cells sorted from blood. The TCR comes from a man aged 18 to 30 in good health.

CDR3 sequence reads: CASSYSAGAGETQYF. CDR3 nucleotide sequence: TGTGCCAGCAGTTACTCTGCGGGGGCCGGGGAGACCCAGTACTTC. The rearrangement joins TRBV6-5 to TRBJ2-5; D might be TRBD2 (7 bases). The CDR3 sequence is 15 residues long. Germline V CDR1 and CDR2: MNHEY, SVGAGI. Trimming cost V 0 bases and J 5 bases, with 13 bases left between them.